This T cell receptor (beta chain) came from a study of siplizumab effects on memory and regulatory T cells. The germline gives CDR1 MNHEY, CDR2 SVGAGI. V was clipped by 4 bases and J by 4 bases, with 14 bases between them. The CDR3 runs to 15 residues. Only in-frame clones appear in the TCRdb table, and some are missing; sequencing was by immunoSEQ multiplex PCR. Altogether around 100,000 clones are present, approximately 92% being singletons, with the ten largest covering 0.14% to 0.15%. To note about this clone: What it recognizes is unknown.

Study-level findings and limits: Roughly 80-96% of proliferating CD4+ or CD8+ clones lacked a naive or memory phenotype that could be assigned.

This sequence was found in a human donor in good health. The sequencing input was CD4+ T cells sorted from blood. The chain employs TRBV6-5 and TRBJ1-3; D possibly corresponds to TRBD1 (6 bases). CDR3 nucleotides: TGTGCCAGCAGTTCCAAACAGGGAAGGGGAAACACCATATATTTT. It encodes CASSSKQGRGNTIYF.